The 22 T cell receptor beta chains given below trace back to one sample, sequenced in a study of PD-1 blockade in classical Hodgkin lymphoma (TCRdb year 2020). Library preparation was by the immunoSEQ multiplex PCR assay. TCRdb obtained this table from immuneACCESS and retained in-frame rearrangements with V and J assigned. These tables miss some clones; where compared with another copy, unresolved V genes account for less than half of the shortfall, and the remainder is unexplained. For this sample there are about 41,000 clones; 70% to 90% appear just once. Together, the top ten hold around 5% of the sample. According to the study, the label for this sample's time point signals: cycle 2 day 1 (C2D1) of nivolumab. All trial patients had relapsed after autologous stem cell transplantation, with cohorts A, B and C differing in prior brentuximab vedotin exposure. Sequenced material: peripheral blood mononuclear cells (PBMCs), taken before the second cycle of nivolumab. The receptors stem from a human donor with classical Hodgkin lymphoma.

The DNA of the CDR3 is TGTGCCAGCAGCTTAGGAGAACATAGCAATCAGCCCCAGCATTTT. Protein: CASSLGEHSNQPQHF. The V gene is TRBV7-2, the J gene TRBJ1-5; the D is unclear. The CDR3 length is 15 residues. The V gene lost 1 base and the J gene lost 0 bases, with 7 bases spanning the gap. Germline CDR1 is SGHTA and CDR2 is FQGNSA.

This chain connects TRBV25-1 to TRBJ2-1; D is uncertain. Germline V gene sequence: CDR1 MGHDK, CDR2 SYGVNS. Trimming shortened V by 4 bases and J by 10 bases, and 8 bases separated the two germline ends. CDR3 size: 11 residues. CDR3 bases: TGTGCCAGCAGTGCGACCGGCGAGCAGTTCTTC. Translation gives CASSATGEQFF.

This chain links TRBV9 with TRBJ1-1; possible D gene TRBD1, 6 bases. Germline V gene data show CDR1 as SGDLS and CDR2 as YYNGEE. There are 15 residues in the CDR3. Trimming took 4 bases from V and 1 from J, leaving 14 bases between them. The chain's CDR3 is CASSPPWGPNTEAFF. The CDR3 DNA is TGTGCCAGCAGCCCCCCCTGGGGGCCGAACACTGAAGCTTTCTTT.

Note on this clone: The junction does not match germline at one end; this may be a read error. The V gene is TRBV7-7, the J gene TRBJ2-1; 10 bases line up with TRBD1. Germline loops: CDR1 SSHAT, CDR2 FNYEAQ (reference sequence). The CDR3 sequence is 13 residues long. CDR3 coding DNA: TGTGCTAGCAGCTTCGGGACAGGGGATGAGCAGTTCTTC. It is translated as CASSFGTGDEQFF.

This clone turned up a few times. The chain combines TRBV28 with TRBJ1-6; 9 nucleotides agree with TRBD1. In germline, CDR1 is MDHEN, CDR2 SYDVKM. Germline trimming cut 6 bases from V and 8 bases from J; bases unmatched to any gene: 2. This CDR3 is 13 amino acids long. The CDR3 here is CASRGDRDSPLHF. CDR3 sequence (DNA): TGTGCCAGCAGAGGGGACAGGGATTCACCCCTCCACTTT.

On this clone itself: This same CDR3 is encoded by further DNA sequences in the sample. The chain is built from TRBV6-1 and TRBJ1-2; D not resolved. Between the trimmed V and J ends, which lost 5 bases and 2 bases, there was a span of 15 bases. CDR3 size: 15 residues. Germline CDR1 and CDR2: MNHNS and SASEGT. The CDR3 here is CASSLDRGKNYGYTF. Written as DNA, the CDR3 is TGTGCCAGCAGTTTAGACCGGGGTAAAAACTATGGCTACACCTTC.

The chain carries TRBV5-4 and TRBJ2-5; D may correspond to TRBD1 or TRBD2 (6 bases each). The germline V and J ends were trimmed by 0 bases and 5 bases, with 17 bases remaining between them. The CDR3 consists of 16 residues. Germline-derived CDR1 and CDR2 are SGHNT and YYREEE (reference sequence). The CDR3, as DNA: TGTGCCAGCAGCTTGGTCGGGGGCCGGGGCCGCGAGACCCAGTACTTC. Translated: CASSLVGGRGRETQYF.

The chain employs TRBV5-4 and TRBJ2-1, with 9 bases aligning to TRBD2. The CDR3 contains 17 residues. Germline CDR1 reads SGHNT; CDR2 reads YYREEE (reference sequence). With 0 bases clipped from V and 0 bases from J, the junction kept 4 bases outside the gene matches. CDR3 sequence reads: CASSLGSTSGSYNEQFF. CDR3 nucleotide sequence: TGTGCCAGCAGCTTGGGGTCGACTAGCGGCTCCTACAATGAGCAGTTCTTC.

V usage is TRBV28 and J usage is TRBJ2-1; tentatively, D is TRBD1 (5 bases). Trimming left V 6 bases short and J 8 bases short, with 8 bases between. This CDR3 is 11 amino acids long. The germline CDR1 and CDR2 sequences are MDHEN and SYDVKM. Here the CDR3 reads CASSLGDEQFF. In DNA form, the CDR3 reads TGTGCCAGCAGCCTAGGGGATGAGCAGTTCTTC.

The V gene is TRBV6-4, the J gene TRBJ1-2; perhaps TRBD1 as D (5 bases). The V end lost 6 bases, the J end lost 4 bases, and 12 bases lay between the germline ends. The CDR3 covers 13 residues. Germline V lookup: CDR1 MRHNA, CDR2 SNTAGT. In DNA form, the CDR3 reads TGTGCCAGCAGCGCCCCGACAGCCTATGGCTACACCTTC. It yields the protein CASSAPTAYGYTF.

CDR3: CASSPKGGVTDTQYF. DNA of the CDR3: TGTGCCAGCAGCCCGAAAGGGGGCGTTACAGATACGCAGTATTTT. The chain uses TRBV5-4 and TRBJ2-3, with TRBD1 matching 7 bases. Germline assignment: CDR1 SGHNT and CDR2 YYREEE (reference sequence). With 4 bases clipped from V and 3 bases from J, the junction kept 8 bases outside the gene matches. CDR3 size: 15 residues.

The CDR3 here is CSVTQSSYNEQFF. In nucleotides, the CDR3 is TGCAGCGTTACACAGAGCTCCTACAATGAGCAGTTCTTC. The V and J genes are TRBV29-1 and TRBJ2-1; no reliable D call. The V end lost 5 bases, the J end lost 0 bases, and 8 bases lay between the germline ends. Per the germline V gene, CDR1 is SQVTM and CDR2 is ANQGSEA. This CDR3 spans 13 amino acids.

The chain joins TRBV19 to TRBJ1-1; D unresolved. Germline V gene sequence: CDR1 LNHDA, CDR2 SQIVND (reference sequence). CDR3 length: 12 amino acids. The V end was cut by 8 bases, the J end by 0 bases, with 7 bases between. CDR3 amino acids: CASSLMNTEAFF. CDR3 nucleotide sequence: TGTGCCAGTTCCCTCATGAACACTGAAGCTTTCTTT.

The rearrangement joins TRBV19 to TRBJ1-2, with a possible D match to TRBD1 (6 bases). Trimming left V 7 bases short and J 3 bases short, with 15 bases between. Germline assignment: CDR1 LNHDA and CDR2 SQIVND (reference sequence). This CDR3 spans 14 amino acids. In DNA form, the CDR3 reads TGTGCCAGTAACAAATGGGGGGGCGACTATGGCTACACCTTC. It codes for CASNKWGGDYGYTF.

V gene TRBV7-9 combines with J gene TRBJ1-1; 7 bases map to TRBD1. CDR1 is SEHNR, CDR2 FQNEAQ, per germline (reference sequence). The junction had 7 bases not matched to a gene; V was cut back by 5 bases and J by 4 bases. The CDR3 has 14 residues. The CDR3 region is CASSIRDSLTEAFF. The CDR3 bases are TGTGCCAGCAGCATTCGGGACAGTCTCACTGAAGCTTTCTTT.

The chain couples TRBV9 to TRBJ1-2; D is perhaps TRBD1 (6 bases). CDR3 length: 15 residues. The germline V gene has CDR1 SGDLS and CDR2 YYNGEE. V was trimmed by 4 bases and J by 4 bases, leaving 17 bases between them. The DNA for the CDR3 is TGTGCCAGCAGCTTGCGGGACACTTCGCCCTATGGCTACACCTTC. This sequence encodes CASSLRDTSPYGYTF.

The V gene is TRBV9, the J gene TRBJ2-1; D unresolved. The germline V and J ends were trimmed by 0 bases and 9 bases, with 7 bases remaining between them. This CDR3 spans 12 amino acids. Germline CDR1 reads SGDLS; CDR2 reads YYNGEE. Here the CDR3 reads CASSVVGSEQFF. The DNA of the CDR3 is TGTGCCAGCAGCGTAGTGGGTAGTGAGCAGTTCTTC.

J is TRBJ2-7 and V is TRBV11-2; D is possibly TRBD2 (5 bases). V was trimmed by 2 bases and J by 1 base, leaving 9 bases between them. Germline V lookup: CDR1 SGHAT, CDR2 FQNNGV. The CDR3 totals 14 residues. CDR3 sequence (DNA): TGTGCCAGCAGCTTATCCGGGGTTTCCTACGAGCAGTACTTC. This gives the protein CASSLSGVSYEQYF.

V gene TRBV10-2 combines with J gene TRBJ1-2, with TRBD1 matching 8 bases. With V trimmed by 0 bases and J by 4 bases, 1 base remained unmatched. In germline, CDR1 is WSHSY, CDR2 SAAADI. CDR3 length equals 14 residues. CDR3 region: CASSESRGPYGYTF. The CDR3, as DNA: TGCGCCAGCAGTGAGTCCAGGGGGCCCTATGGCTACACCTTC.

This clone was detected only once. V usage is TRBV4-2 and J usage is TRBJ2-3, with a possible D match to TRBD2 (7 bases). Germline CDR1 and CDR2: LGHNA and YNFKEQ. V lost 0 bases and J 0 bases, leaving 13 bases between the germline ends. The CDR3 runs 17 residues. The CDR3 DNA reads TGTGCCAGCAGCCAAGAGCCTCGGGGGGCGAGCACAGATACGCAGTATTTT. It yields the protein CASSQEPRGASTDTQYF.

The gene calls are TRBV4-1 and TRBJ2-7; TRBD2 is a possible D gene (5 bases). Germline loops: CDR1 MGHRA, CDR2 YSYEKL. The V end lost 0 bases, the J end lost 1 base, and 7 bases lay between the germline ends. The CDR3 has 14 residues. This CDR3 is CASSQETSSYEQYF. The CDR3 DNA reads TGCGCCAGCAGCCAAGAAACTAGTTCCTACGAGCAGTACTTC.

This clone showed up just a few times. The chain links TRBV28 to TRBJ1-2, with D possibly being TRBD1 (6 bases). Germline V gene data show CDR1 as MDHEN and CDR2 as SYDVKM. Trimming shortened V by 4 bases and J by 9 bases, and 15 bases separated the two germline ends. This CDR3 comprises 13 residues. This CDR3 reads CASSYYRVRSYTF. The DNA for the CDR3 is TGTGCCAGCAGTTATTACAGGGTGAGGAGCTACACCTTC.